Included here is one T cell receptor beta chain sequence, with context. These data originate in a study of blood T cell repertoires in COVID-19. Whole-study context: Italy, Spain and the United States were the sources of the convalescent and acute COVID-19 samples. Sources were T cells, B-cell-depleted T cells, or PBMCs; the material itself was cDNA or gDNA.

How the authors handled the data: For nucleated cells, counts were estimated from reference gene primer amplification. The protocol was immunoSEQ multiplex PCR, while the TCRdb copy is restricted to in-frame clones and leaves out a portion. D and trimming were read from the DNA, whereas the V and J calls and clone size are those reported in that table. The sample has about 170,000 clones, less than 90% seen once. Recruited during active infection, patients (from Seattle) were subsequently followed longitudinally. Trimming cost V 6 bases and J 7 bases; bases outside gene matches: 12. The length of the CDR3 is 16 residues. Germline-derived CDR1 and CDR2 are LNHDA and SQIVND (reference sequence).

J is TRBJ1-5 and V is TRBV19, with 10 bases identical to TRBD1. The sequencing sample was made of peripheral blood. The TCR was taken from an older woman with COVID-19, enrolled during active disease. The CDR3 nucleotides read TGTGCCAGTAGGATATTCGGGACAGGGGTTACCCAGCCCCAGCATTTT. This encodes CASRIFGTGVTQPQHF.